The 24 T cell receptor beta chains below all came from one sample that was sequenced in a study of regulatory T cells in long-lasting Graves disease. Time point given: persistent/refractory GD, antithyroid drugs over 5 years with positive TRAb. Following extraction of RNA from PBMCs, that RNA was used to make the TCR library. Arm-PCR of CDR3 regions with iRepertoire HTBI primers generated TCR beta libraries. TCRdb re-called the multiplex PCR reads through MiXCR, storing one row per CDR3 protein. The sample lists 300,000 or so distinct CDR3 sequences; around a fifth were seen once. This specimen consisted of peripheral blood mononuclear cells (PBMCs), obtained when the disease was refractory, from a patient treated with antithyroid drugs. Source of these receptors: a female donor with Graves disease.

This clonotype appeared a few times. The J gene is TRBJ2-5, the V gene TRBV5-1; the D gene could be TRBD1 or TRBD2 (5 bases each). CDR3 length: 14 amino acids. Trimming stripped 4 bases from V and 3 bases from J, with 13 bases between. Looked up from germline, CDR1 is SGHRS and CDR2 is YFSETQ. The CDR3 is CASSPEGREETQYF. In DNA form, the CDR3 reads TGCGCCAGCAGCCCAGAGGGACGGGAAGAGACCCAGTACTTC. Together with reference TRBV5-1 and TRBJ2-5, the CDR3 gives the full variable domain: KAGVTQTPRYLIKTRGQQVTLSCSPISGHRSVSWYQQTPGQGLQFLFEYFSETQRNKGNFPGRFSGRQFSNSRSEMNVSTLELGDSALYLCASSPEGREETQYFGPGTRLLVL.

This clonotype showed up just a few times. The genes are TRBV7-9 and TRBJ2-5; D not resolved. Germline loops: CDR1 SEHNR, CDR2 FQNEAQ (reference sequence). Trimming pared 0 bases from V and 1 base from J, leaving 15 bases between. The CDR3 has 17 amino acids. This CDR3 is CASSLAELSSFQETQYF. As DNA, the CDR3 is TGTGCCAGCAGCTTAGCGGAACTGAGCAGCTTCCAAGAGACCCAGTACTTC.

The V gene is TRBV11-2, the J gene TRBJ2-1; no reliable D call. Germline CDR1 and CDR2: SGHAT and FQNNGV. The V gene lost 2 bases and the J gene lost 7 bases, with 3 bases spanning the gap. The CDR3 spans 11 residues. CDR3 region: CASSLRNEQFF. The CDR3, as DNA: TGTGCCAGCAGCTTAAGGAATGAGCAGTTCTTC.

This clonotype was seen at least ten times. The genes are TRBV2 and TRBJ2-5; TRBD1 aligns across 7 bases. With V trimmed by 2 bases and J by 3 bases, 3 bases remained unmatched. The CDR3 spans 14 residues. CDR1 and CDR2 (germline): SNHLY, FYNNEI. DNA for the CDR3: TGTGCCAGCAGTGAAAGGGGGCGGAAAGAGACCCAGTACTTC. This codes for CASSERGRKETQYF. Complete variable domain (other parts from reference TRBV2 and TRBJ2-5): EPEVTQTPSHQVTQMGQEVILRCVPISNHLYFYWYRQILGQKVEFLVSFYNNEISEKSEIFDDQFSVERPDGSNFTLKIRSTKLEDSAMYFCASSERGRKETQYFGPGTRLLVL.

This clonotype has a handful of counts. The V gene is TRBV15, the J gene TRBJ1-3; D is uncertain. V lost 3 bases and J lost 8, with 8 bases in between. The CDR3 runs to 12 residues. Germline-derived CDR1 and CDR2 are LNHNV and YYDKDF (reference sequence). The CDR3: CATSRNGYTIYF. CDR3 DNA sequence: TGTGCCACCAGCAGGAATGGCTACACCATATATTTT. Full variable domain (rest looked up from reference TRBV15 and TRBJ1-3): DAMVIQNPRYQVTQFGKPVTLSCSQTLNHNVMYWYQQKSSQAPKLLFHYYDKDFNNEADTPDNFQSRRPNTSFCFLDIRSPGLGDTAMYLCATSRNGYTIYFGEGSWLTVV.

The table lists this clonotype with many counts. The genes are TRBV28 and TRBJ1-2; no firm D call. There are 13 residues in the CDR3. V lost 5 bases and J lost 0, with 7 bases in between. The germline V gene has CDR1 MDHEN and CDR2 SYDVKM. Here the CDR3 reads CASSTTSNYGYTF. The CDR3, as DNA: TGTGCCAGCAGTACCACCTCTAACTATGGCTACACCTTC.

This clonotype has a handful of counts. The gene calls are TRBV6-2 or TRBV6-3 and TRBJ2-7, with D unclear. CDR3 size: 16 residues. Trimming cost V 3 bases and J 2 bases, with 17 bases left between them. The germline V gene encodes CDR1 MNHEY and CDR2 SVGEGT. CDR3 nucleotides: TGTGCCAGCAGTTATAACGTCGAAGGACCGACCTACGAGCAGTACTTC. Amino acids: CASSYNVEGPTYEQYF.

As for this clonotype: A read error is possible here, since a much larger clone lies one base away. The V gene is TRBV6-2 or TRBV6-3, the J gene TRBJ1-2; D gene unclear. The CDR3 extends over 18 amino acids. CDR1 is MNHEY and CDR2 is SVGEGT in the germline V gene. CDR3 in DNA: TGCGCCAGCAGTGTCTTTTCTCGGCCGGGAGTACCAAGCTATGGCTACACCTTC. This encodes CASSVFSRPGVPSYGYTF.

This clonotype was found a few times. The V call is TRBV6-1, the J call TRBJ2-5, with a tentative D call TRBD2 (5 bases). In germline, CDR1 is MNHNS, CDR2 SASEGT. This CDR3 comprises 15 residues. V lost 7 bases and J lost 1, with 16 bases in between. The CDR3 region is CASIGREGPQETQYF. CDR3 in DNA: TGTGCCAGCATCGGCCGAGAGGGCCCCCAAGAGACCCAGTACTTC.

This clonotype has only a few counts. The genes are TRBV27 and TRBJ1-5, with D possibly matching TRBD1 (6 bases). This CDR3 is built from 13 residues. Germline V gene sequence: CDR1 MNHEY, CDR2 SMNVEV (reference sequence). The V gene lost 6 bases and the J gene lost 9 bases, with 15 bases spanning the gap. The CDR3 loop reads CASSPAQGGPQHF. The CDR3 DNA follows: TGTGCCAGCAGCCCCGCACAGGGAGGGCCCCAGCATTTT.

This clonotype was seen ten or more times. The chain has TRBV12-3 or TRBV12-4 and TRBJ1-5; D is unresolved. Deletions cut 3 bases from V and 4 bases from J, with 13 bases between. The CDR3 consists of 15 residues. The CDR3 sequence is CASSLAALGNQPQHF. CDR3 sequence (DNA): TGTGCCAGCAGTTTGGCGGCCCTCGGGAATCAGCCCCAGCATTTT.

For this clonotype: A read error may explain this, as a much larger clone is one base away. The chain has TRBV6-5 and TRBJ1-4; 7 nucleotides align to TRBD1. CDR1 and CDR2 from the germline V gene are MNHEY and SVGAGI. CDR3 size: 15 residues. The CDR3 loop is CASSYGTDSHEKLLF. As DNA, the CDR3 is TGTGCCAGCAGCTACGGGACAGACTCTCATGAAAAACTGCTTTTT.

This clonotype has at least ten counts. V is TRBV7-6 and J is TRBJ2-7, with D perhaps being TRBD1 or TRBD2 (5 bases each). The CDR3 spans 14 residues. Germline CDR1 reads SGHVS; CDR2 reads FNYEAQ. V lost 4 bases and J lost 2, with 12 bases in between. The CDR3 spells CASSSPGRTYEQYF. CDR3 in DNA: TGTGCCAGCAGCTCACCGGGACGGACCTACGAGCAGTACTTC.

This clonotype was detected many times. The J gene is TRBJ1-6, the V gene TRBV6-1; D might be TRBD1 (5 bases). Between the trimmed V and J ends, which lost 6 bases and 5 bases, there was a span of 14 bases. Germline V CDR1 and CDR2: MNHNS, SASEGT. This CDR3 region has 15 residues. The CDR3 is CASSVGLPHNSPLHF. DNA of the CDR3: TGTGCCAGCAGCGTGGGACTGCCGCATAATTCACCCCTCCACTTT.

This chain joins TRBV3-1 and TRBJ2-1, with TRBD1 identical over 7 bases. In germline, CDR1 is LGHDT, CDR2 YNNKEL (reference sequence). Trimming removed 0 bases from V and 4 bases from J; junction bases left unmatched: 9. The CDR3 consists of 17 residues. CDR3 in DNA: TGTGCCAGCAGCCAAGAACAGGGGTATAGGGCGTACAATGAGCAGTTCTTC. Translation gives CASSQEQGYRAYNEQFF.

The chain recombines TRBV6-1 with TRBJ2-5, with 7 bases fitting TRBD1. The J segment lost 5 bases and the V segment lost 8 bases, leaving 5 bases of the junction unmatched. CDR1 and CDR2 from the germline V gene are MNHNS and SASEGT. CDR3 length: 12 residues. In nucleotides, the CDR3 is TGTGCCAGCTCGAGGGGGCGGGAGACCCAGTACTTC. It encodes CASSRGRETQYF.

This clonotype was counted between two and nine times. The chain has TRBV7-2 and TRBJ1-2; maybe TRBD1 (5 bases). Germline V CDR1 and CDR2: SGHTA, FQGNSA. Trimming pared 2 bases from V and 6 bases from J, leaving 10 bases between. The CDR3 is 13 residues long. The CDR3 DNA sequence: TGTGCCAGCAGCTTAACGGTCAGGGATGGCTACACCTTC. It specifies CASSLTVRDGYTF.

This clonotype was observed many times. CDR3 DNA sequence: TGTGCCAGCAGTTTAAAGAGGACCCGGGGTGAAGGCTACACCTTC. Translating it yields CASSLKRTRGEGYTF. This chain connects TRBV12-3 or TRBV12-4 to TRBJ1-2; D ambiguous. CDR3 length: 15 residues. Deletions cut 2 bases from V and 8 bases from J, with 18 bases between.

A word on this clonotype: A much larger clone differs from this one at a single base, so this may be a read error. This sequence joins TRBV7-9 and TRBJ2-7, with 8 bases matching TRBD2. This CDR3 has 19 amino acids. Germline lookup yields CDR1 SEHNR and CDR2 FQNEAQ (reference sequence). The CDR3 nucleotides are TGTGCCAGCAGCTTAGCTCCCCCGGGACTAGAGGCAAGCTCCTACGAGCAGCACTTC. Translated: CASSLAPPGLEASSYEQHF.

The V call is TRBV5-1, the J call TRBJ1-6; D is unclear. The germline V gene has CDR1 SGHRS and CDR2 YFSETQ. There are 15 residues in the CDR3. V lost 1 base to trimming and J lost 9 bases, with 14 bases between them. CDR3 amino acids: CASSLLVARGSPLHF. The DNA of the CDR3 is TGCGCCAGCAGCTTGTTAGTCGCTCGCGGTTCACCCCTCCACTTT.

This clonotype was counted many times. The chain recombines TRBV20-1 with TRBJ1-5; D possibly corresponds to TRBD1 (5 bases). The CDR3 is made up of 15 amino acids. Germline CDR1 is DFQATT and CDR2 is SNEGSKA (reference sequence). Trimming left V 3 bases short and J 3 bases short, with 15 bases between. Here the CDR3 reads CSASFTGLINQPQHF. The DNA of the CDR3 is TGCAGTGCTAGTTTCACGGGACTGATCAATCAGCCCCAGCATTTT.

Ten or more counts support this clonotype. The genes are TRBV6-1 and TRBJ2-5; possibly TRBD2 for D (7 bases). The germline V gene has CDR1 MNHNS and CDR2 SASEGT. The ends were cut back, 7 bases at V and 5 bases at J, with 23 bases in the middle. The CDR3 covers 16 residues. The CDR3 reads CASTPSMGGARETQYF. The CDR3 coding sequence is TGTGCCAGCACCCCTTCTATGGGGGGGGCGCGGGAGACCCAGTACTTC.

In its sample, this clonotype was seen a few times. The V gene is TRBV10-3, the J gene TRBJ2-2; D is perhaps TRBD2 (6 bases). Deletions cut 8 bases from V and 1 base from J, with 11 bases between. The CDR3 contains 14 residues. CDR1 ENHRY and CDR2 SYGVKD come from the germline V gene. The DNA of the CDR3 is TGTGCCATCCCCCAGGGACTGAACACCGGGGAGCTGTTTTTT. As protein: CAIPQGLNTGELFF.

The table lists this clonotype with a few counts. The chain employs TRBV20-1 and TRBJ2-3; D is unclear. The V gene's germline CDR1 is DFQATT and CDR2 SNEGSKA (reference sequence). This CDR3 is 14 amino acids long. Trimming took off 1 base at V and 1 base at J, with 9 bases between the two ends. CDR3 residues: CSARVGPRTDTQYF. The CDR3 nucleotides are TGCAGTGCTAGAGTAGGCCCCCGCACAGATACGCAGTATTTT.